A selection of T cell receptor beta chains follows, all from one sample in a study of blood T cells in healthy people across ages. One entry per CDR3 protein results from TCRdb running MiXCR on the 5' RACE reads. Among roughly 1,700,000 distinct CDR3 sequences, approximately 30% were seen once, and the ten largest hold over 7%. The sample taken for sequencing was blood. These receptors came from a woman in her 30s in good health. The CDR3 runs from the conserved cysteine through the conserved F or W. The D gene is left open where the match is weak. Not every row has a clone size; where given, it reads once, few, many or a size class.

-	TRBJ1-5	TRBV20-1	many	CSAQNPTIPNYQPQHF	TGCAGTGCCCAGAACCCGACAATCCCTAATTATCAGCCCCAGCATTTT
-	TRBJ2-6	TRBV7-9	-	CASSHRFGTGANVLTF	TGTGCCAGCAGCCACCGGTTTGGAACTGGGGCCAACGTCCTGACTTTC
-	TRBJ2-5	TRBV11-2	many	CASSLRGVEQETQYF	TGTGCCAGCAGCTTAAGGGGAGTGGAACAAGAGACCCAGTACTTC
TRBD1	TRBJ2-7	TRBV24-1	few	CATSSSPGTGDLYEQYF	TGTGCCACCAGTTCCTCACCCGGGACAGGGGACCTCTACGAGCAGTACTTC
-	TRBJ1-2	TRBV7-2	few	CASSPQARENGYTF	TGTGCCAGCAGCCCCCAGGCCAGGGAGAATGGCTACACCTTC
TRBD2	TRBJ2-7	TRBV29-1	many	CSTSGSGEQYF	TGCAGCACTAGCGGGAGCGGCGAGCAGTACTTC
TRBD2	TRBJ2-3	TRBV20-1	few	CSARDRTRFSTDTQYF	TGCAGTGCTAGAGACCGGACTAGGTTCAGCACAGATACGCAGTATTTT
TRBD1	TRBJ1-4	TRBV7-9	many	CASSSGQANEKLFF	TGTGCCAGCAGCTCGGGACAGGCTAATGAAAAACTGTTTTTT
-	TRBJ2-3	TRBV9	-	CASSNGGASSTDTQYF	TGTGCCAGCTCGAACGGAGGGGCATCAAGCACAGATACGCAGTATTTT
-	TRBJ2-6	TRBV7-2	-	CASSFAGIFTGANVLTF	TGTGCCAGCAGCTTCGCCGGGATTTTTACTGGGGCCAACGTCCTGACTTTC
TRBD1	TRBJ1-4	TRBV10-2	few	CASSITGAFNEKLFF	TGCGCCAGCAGTATAACAGGGGCCTTTAATGAAAAACTGTTTTTT
-	TRBJ2-5	TRBV4-1	many	CASSPGSLQETQYF	TGCGCCAGCAGCCCGGGGAGCCTACAAGAGACCCAGTACTTC
-	TRBJ2-1	TRBV6-5	-	CASSWERALLNEQFF	TGTGCCAGCAGTTGGGAGAGGGCCCTCCTAAATGAGCAGTTCTTC
-	TRBJ2-1	TRBV14	once	CANSPLTPRGVNEQFF	TGTGCCAACAGCCCTCTTACTCCCAGGGGAGTTAATGAGCAGTTCTTC
-	TRBJ2-5	TRBV5-1	few	CASSLNGLADETQYF	TGCGCCAGCAGCTTGAATGGGCTAGCAGACGAGACCCAGTACTTC
TRBD2	TRBJ2-7	TRBV20-1	-	CSGQRGRDEQYF	TGCAGTGGACAGCGGGGTCGGGACGAGCAGTACTTC
-	TRBJ1-1	TRBV28	-	CASSRGLGIEAFF	TGTGCCAGCAGCCGGGGTTTAGGAATTGAAGCTTTCTTT
-	TRBJ2-7	TRBV5-1	once	CTSSLASPAQQYF	TGCACCAGCAGCTTGGCCAGCCCAGCGCAGCAGTACTTC
-	TRBJ2-7	TRBV20-1	-	CSARQGYYEQYF	TGCAGTGCTAGACAGGGTTATTACGAGCAGTACTTC
-	TRBJ2-6	TRBV28	many	CASGGGSGANVLTF	TGTGCCAGCGGTGGGGGCTCTGGGGCCAACGTCCTGACTTTC
-	TRBJ1-2	TRBV12-3/TRBV12-4	-	CASSPGSNGYTF	TGTGCCAGCAGTCCAGGGAGTAATGGCTACACCTTC
-	TRBJ2-7	TRBV29-1	many	CSVTNPTATYEQYF	TGCAGCGTAACCAACCCAACGGCGACATACGAGCAGTACTTC
TRBD1	TRBJ2-7	TRBV12-3/TRBV12-4	few	CASSPKDRGEQYF	TGTGCCAGCAGTCCAAAGGACAGGGGAGAGCAGTACTTC
TRBD2	TRBJ2-3	TRBV7-2	few	CASSLGGGRAADTQYF	TGTGCCAGCAGCTTAGGGGGCGGGAGAGCCGCAGATACGCAGTATTTT
-	TRBJ1-4	TRBV29-1	-	CSVASGLAGAKLFF	TGCAGCGTCGCTAGCGGGTTGGCAGGGGCAAAACTGTTTTTT
TRBD1	TRBJ2-2	TRBV9	-	CASSGLTGAYTGELFF	TGTGCCAGCAGTGGGCTGACAGGGGCCTACACCGGGGAGCTGTTTTTT
-	TRBJ1-2	TRBV7-9	-	CAGSLRSDYGYTF	TGTGCCGGCAGCTTAAGATCTGACTATGGCTACACCTTC
TRBD1	TRBJ1-1	TRBV7-9	-	CASRSATGEAFF	TGTGCCAGCAGATCAGCGACAGGGGAAGCTTTCTTT
-	TRBJ1-1	TRBV28	few	CASSFPFMEGEAFF	TGTGCCAGCAGTTTCCCCTTCATGGAGGGTGAAGCTTTCTTT
-	TRBJ2-2	TRBV9	-	CASSVVETTGELFF	TGTGCCAGCAGCGTAGTTGAGACTACCGGGGAGCTGTTTTTT
-	TRBJ2-3	TRBV5-1	-	CASKVARGTDTQYF	TGCGCCAGCAAAGTAGCGAGAGGCACAGATACGCAGTATTTT
-	TRBJ1-1	TRBV7-9	-	CASSLRASNTEAFF	TGCGCCAGCAGCCTTAGGGCTTCGAACACTGAAGCTTTCTTT
-	TRBJ2-1	TRBV5-1	-	CANSLNGDEQFF	TGCGCCAACAGCTTGAACGGGGATGAGCAGTTCTTC
-	TRBJ1-1	TRBV20-1	-	CSASNRGHSNTEAFF	TGCAGTGCTAGTAACAGAGGACACTCTAACACTGAAGCTTTCTTT
-	TRBJ1-6	TRBV7-9	-	CASRAASGSPLHF	TGTGCCAGTAGGGCAGCCAGCGGTTCACCCCTCCACTTT
-	TRBJ2-7	TRBV2	-	CASSEGGLSEQYF	TGTGCCAGCAGTGAAGGCGGTCTCTCGGAGCAGTACTTC
-	TRBJ2-3	TRBV4-1	few	CASSQEQTTDTQYF	TGCGCCAGCAGCCAGGAGCAGACCACAGATACGCAGTATTTT
-	TRBJ1-2	TRBV20-1	many	CSPSGGQGYTF	TGCAGTCCAAGCGGGGGGCAAGGCTACACCTTC
-	TRBJ2-5	TRBV11-1	many	CASSGDSKTQYF	TGTGCCAGCAGCGGAGACAGTAAGACCCAGTACTTC
-	TRBJ1-2	TRBV7-8	few	CASSPLAGYYGYTF	TGTGCCAGCAGCCCCCTGGCCGGTTACTATGGCTACACCTTC
-	TRBJ2-7	TRBV3-1	few	CASSQVEGVQYF	TGTGCCAGCAGCCAAGTGGAGGGGGTGCAGTACTTC
-	TRBJ1-2	TRBV7-9	-	CASSLLPGTPYGYTF	TGTGCCAGCAGCTTACTTCCCGGGACACCCTATGGCTACACCTTC
TRBD2	TRBJ2-7	TRBV20-1	few	CSATERSGSRYEQYF	TGCAGTGCAACCGAACGTAGCGGGAGTAGGTACGAGCAGTACTTC
-	TRBJ1-2	TRBV5-5	-	CASSLISGTQHYGYTF	TGTGCCAGCAGCTTGATTTCCGGGACACAACACTATGGCTACACCTTC
-	TRBJ1-2	TRBV12-3/TRBV12-4	few	CASRQKEGHYGYTF	TGTGCCAGCAGACAAAAGGAAGGACACTATGGCTACACCTTC
-	TRBJ2-3	TRBV10-3	few	CAIRLGASTDTQYF	TGTGCCATCAGGCTGGGTGCTAGCACAGATACGCAGTATTTT
-	TRBJ1-1	TRBV3-1	-	CAGSQAPRVRNTEAFF	TGTGCCGGCAGCCAAGCTCCGCGGGTACGGAACACTGAAGCTTTCTTT
-	TRBJ2-7	TRBV20-1	many	CSARVGFNEQYF	TGCAGTGCTAGAGTGGGTTTTAACGAGCAGTACTTC
-	TRBJ1-2	TRBV9	few	CASSVGVGMDGYTF	TGTGCCAGCAGCGTAGGAGTAGGGATGGATGGCTACACCTTC
TRBD2	TRBJ2-1	TRBV5-1	-	CASSLVLAGFNEQFF	TGCGCCAGCAGCTTGGTACTAGCGGGGTTCAATGAGCAGTTCTTC
TRBD2	TRBJ2-3	TRBV11-2	few	CASSLRPLAGGPDTQYF	TGTGCCAGCAGCTTACGGCCCCTAGCGGGAGGGCCGGATACGCAGTATTTT
-	TRBJ1-6	TRBV4-1	few	CASSQDARESPLHF	TGCGCCAGCAGCCAAGACGCCAGGGAGTCGCCCCTCCACTTT
-	TRBJ2-1	TRBV20-1	-	CSARDGRVGYEQFF	TGCAGTGCTAGAGACGGGAGAGTCGGCTATGAGCAGTTCTTC
TRBD1	TRBJ2-7	TRBV20-1	-	CSARAGTGALVQYF	TGCAGTGCTAGAGCGGGGACAGGGGCCCTTGTTCAGTACTTC
-	TRBJ2-3	TRBV7-9	few	CASSSGPGQTIDTQYF	TGTGCCAGCAGCTCCGGCCCCGGACAGACTATAGATACGCAGTATTTT
-	TRBJ2-4	TRBV7-2	many	CASSLVWGGAGNIQYF	TGTGCCAGCAGCTTAGTATGGGGGGGGGCCGGAAACATTCAGTACTTC
-	TRBJ2-3	TRBV6-5	many	CASWRGTDTQYF	TGTGCCAGCTGGAGGGGGACAGATACGCAGTATTTT
-	TRBJ1-2	TRBV29-1	-	CSVRSNREGGGYTF	TGCAGCGTCCGCTCCAACAGGGAAGGTGGTGGCTACACCTTC
-	TRBJ1-4	TRBV10-3	-	CAISDGGRSDGLFF	TGTGCCATCAGTGATGGGGGACGGTCGGACGGACTGTTTTTT
-	TRBJ2-5	TRBV10-3	-	CAISDLASGGGEAQYF	TGTGCCATCAGTGATCTGGCTAGCGGAGGGGGCGAGGCCCAGTACTTC